This T cell receptor (beta chain) was obtained from a study of blood T cell repertoires in COVID-19. Across the whole study: Sites across the United States, Italy and Spain contributed samples from acute and convalescent COVID-19. T cells, B-cell-depleted T cells, or PBMCs supplied cDNA or gDNA.

The CDR3 is made up of 15 amino acids. Per germline, CDR1 SNHLY and CDR2 FYNNEI. V lost 6 bases and J lost 0, with 11 bases in between. Under the authors' procedure: Nucleated cell counts were estimated from reference gene primer amplification. TCRdb's table, derived via immunoSEQ multiplex PCR, lists solely in-frame clones and lacks some. The DNA gave D and trimming, while V, J and clone size come from that table. Of over 95,000 clones detected, 85% appear once; the ten largest clones hold around 13%. This TCR derives from a human donor in a cohort sampled during active COVID-19. Sequencing was performed on peripheral blood. The V gene is TRBV2, the J gene TRBJ1-4; no clear D. CDR3 bases: TGTGCCAGCAGGGAGACGGACTCAACTAATGAAAAACTGTTTTTT. Amino acid sequence: CASRETDSTNEKLFF.